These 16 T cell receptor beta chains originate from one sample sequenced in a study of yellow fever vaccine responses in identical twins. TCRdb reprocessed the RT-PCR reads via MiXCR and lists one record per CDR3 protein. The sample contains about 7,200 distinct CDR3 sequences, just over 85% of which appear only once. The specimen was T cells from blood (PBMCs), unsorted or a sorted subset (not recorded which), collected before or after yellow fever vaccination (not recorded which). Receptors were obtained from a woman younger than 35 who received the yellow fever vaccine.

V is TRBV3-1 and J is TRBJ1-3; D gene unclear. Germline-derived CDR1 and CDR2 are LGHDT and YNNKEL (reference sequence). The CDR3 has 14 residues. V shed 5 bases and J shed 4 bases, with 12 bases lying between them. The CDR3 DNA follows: TGTGCCAGCAGCGAAACCTCTCTGGGAAACACCATATATTTT. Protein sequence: CASSETSLGNTIYF.

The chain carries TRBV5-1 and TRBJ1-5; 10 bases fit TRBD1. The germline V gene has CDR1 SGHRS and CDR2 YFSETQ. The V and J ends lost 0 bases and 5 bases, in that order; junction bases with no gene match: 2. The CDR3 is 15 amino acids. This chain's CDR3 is CASSLVTGGDQPQHF. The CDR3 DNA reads TGCGCCAGCAGCTTGGTGACAGGGGGCGATCAGCCCCAGCATTTT.

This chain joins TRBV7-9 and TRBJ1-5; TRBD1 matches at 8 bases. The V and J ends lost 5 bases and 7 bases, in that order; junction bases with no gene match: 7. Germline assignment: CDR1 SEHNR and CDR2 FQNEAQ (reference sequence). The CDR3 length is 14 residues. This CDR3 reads CASSHPGGGQPQHF. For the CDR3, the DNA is TGTGCCAGCAGCCACCCAGGGGGCGGCCAGCCCCAGCATTTT.

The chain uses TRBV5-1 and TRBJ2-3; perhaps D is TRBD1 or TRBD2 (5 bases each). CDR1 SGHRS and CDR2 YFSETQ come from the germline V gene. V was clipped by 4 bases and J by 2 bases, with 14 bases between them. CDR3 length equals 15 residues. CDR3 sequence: CASSPTRGVTDTQYF. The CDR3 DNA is TGCGCCAGCAGCCCTACTAGGGGAGTCACAGATACGCAGTATTTT.

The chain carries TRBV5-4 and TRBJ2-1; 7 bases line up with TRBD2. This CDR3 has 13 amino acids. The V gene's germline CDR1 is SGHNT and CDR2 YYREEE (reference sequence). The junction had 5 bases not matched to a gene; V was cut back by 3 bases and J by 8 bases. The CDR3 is CASSSLGGYEQFF. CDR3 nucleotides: TGTGCCAGCAGCTCCCTGGGAGGGTATGAGCAGTTCTTC.

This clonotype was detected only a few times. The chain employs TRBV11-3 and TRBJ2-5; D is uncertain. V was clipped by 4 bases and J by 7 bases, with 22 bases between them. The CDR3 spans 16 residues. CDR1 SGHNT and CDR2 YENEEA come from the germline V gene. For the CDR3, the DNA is TGTGCCAGCAGCTCAGTCTCGGACGGTGCGAGAGGGACCCAGTACTTC. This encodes CASSSVSDGARGTQYF.

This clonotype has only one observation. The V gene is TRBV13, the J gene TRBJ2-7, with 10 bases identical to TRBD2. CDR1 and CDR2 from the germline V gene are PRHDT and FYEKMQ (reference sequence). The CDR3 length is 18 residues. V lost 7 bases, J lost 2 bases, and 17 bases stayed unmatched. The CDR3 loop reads CASIPRASGSRRAYEQYF. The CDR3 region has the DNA TGTGCCAGCATCCCGAGAGCTAGCGGGAGTAGGCGGGCCTACGAGCAGTACTTC.

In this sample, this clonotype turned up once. Here the CDR3 DNA reads TGTGCCAGCAGCTTAGGACTAGCGGGCGTCTACGAGCAGTACTTC. It encodes CASSLGLAGVYEQYF. The gene calls are TRBV11-2 and TRBJ2-7; 10 bases line up with TRBD2. Germline V lookup: CDR1 SGHAT, CDR2 FQNNGV. The junction had 3 bases not matched to a gene; V was cut back by 1 base and J by 3 bases. CDR3 length: 15 residues.

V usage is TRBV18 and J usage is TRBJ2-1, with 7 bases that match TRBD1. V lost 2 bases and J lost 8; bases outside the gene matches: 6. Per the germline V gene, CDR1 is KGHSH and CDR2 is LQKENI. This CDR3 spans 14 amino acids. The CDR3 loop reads CASSPGTRGHEQFF. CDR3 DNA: TGTGCCAGCTCACCAGGGACAAGGGGGCATGAGCAGTTCTTC.

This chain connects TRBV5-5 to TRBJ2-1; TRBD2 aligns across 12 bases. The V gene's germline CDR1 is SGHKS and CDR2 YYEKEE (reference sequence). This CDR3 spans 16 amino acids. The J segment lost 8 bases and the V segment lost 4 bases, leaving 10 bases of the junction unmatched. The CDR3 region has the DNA TGTGCCAGCAGCCGCGACGGACTAGCGGGAAGGTATGAGCAGTTCTTC. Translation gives CASSRDGLAGRYEQFF. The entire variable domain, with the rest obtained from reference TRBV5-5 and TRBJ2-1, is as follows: DAGVTQSPTHLIKTRGQQVTLRCSPISGHKSVSWYQQVLGQGPQFIFQYYEKEERGRGNFPDRFSARQFPNYSSELNVNALLLGDSALYLCASSRDGLAGRYEQFFGPGTRLTVL.

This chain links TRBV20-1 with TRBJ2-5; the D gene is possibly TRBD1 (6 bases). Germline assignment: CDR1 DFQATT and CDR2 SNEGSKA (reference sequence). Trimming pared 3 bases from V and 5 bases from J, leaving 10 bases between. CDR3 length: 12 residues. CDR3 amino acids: CSASQGTETQYF. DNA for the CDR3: TGCAGTGCTAGTCAGGGGACGGAGACCCAGTACTTC.

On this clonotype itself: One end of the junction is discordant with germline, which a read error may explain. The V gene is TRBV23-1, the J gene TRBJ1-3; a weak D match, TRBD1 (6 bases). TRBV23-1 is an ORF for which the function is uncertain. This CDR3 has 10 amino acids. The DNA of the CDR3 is TGCGCCAGCAGTCTAGGCCAGGGGAGTTTT. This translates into CASSLGQGSF.

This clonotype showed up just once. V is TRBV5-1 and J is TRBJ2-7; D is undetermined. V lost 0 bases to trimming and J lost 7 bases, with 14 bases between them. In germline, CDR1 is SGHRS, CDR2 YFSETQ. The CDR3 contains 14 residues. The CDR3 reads CASSLAPLAGEQYF. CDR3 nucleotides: TGCGCCAGCAGCTTGGCCCCTTTAGCCGGTGAGCAGTACTTC.

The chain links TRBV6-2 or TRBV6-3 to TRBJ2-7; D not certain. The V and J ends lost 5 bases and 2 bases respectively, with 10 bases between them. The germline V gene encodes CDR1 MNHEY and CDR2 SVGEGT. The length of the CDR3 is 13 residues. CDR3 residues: CASSNRYTYEQYF. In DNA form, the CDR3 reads TGTGCCAGCAGTAACCGTTATACCTACGAGCAGTACTTC.

CDR3 in amino acids: CASTRDGNSPLHF. DNA for the CDR3: TGTGCCAGCACCCGGGACGGGAATTCACCCCTCCACTTT. The chain links TRBV11-1 to TRBJ1-6, with D maybe TRBD1 (5 bases). This CDR3 has 13 amino acids. CDR1 is SGHAT and CDR2 is FQDESV in the germline V gene (reference sequence). Trimming left V 7 bases short and J 7 bases short, with 11 bases between.

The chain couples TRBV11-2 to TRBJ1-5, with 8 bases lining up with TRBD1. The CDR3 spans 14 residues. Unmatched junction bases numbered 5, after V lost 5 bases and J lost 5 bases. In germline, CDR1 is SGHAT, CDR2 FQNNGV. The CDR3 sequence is CASSLYRGDQPQHF. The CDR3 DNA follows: TGTGCCAGCAGCCTTTACAGGGGGGATCAGCCCCAGCATTTT.